Listed here are 26 T cell receptor beta chains from one sample, sequenced in a study of regulatory T cells in long-lasting Graves disease. Described time point: persistent/refractory GD, antithyroid drugs over 5 years with positive TRAb. From PBMCs, RNA was extracted and then used to make the TCR library. Assembly of TCR beta libraries relied on iRepertoire HTBI primers together with Arm-PCR of CDR3 regions. TCRdb used MiXCR to reprocess the multiplex PCR reads, holding one entry per CDR3 protein. The top ten clones hold about a fifth of a sample with fewer than 400,000 distinct CDR3 sequences, 20% to 25% of them seen once. Sequences were derived from peripheral blood mononuclear cells (PBMCs), sampled when the disease was refractory, from a patient treated with antithyroid drugs. All receptors derive from a female donor with Graves disease.

This chain uses TRBV28 with TRBJ2-1, with D possibly matching TRBD2 (7 bases). The CDR3 contains 20 residues. Germline values: CDR1 MDHEN, CDR2 SYDVKM. V was trimmed by 6 bases and J by 0 bases, leaving 27 bases between them. The CDR3 protein is CASRIRGSGGGASSYNEQFF. The CDR3 DNA reads TGTGCCAGCAGAATACGGGGTAGCGGAGGGGGGGCTAGCTCCTACAATGAGCAGTTCTTC. Full variable domain (remainder filled in from reference TRBV28 and TRBJ2-1): DVKVTQSSRYLVKRTGEKVFLECVQDMDHENMFWYRQDPGLGLRLIYFSYDVKMKEKGDIPEGYSVSREKKERFSLILESASTNQTSMYLCASRIRGSGGGASSYNEQFFGPGTRLTVL.

This clonotype was counted at least ten times. J is TRBJ2-5 and V is TRBV2; 9 positions match TRBD2. V shed 6 bases, J shed 7 bases, and the junction held 15 bases outside the gene matches. The length of the CDR3 is 16 residues. Germline V CDR1 and CDR2: SNHLY, FYNNEI. DNA for the CDR3: TGTGCCAGCAGCGGCTCGCGGGAGGGTCCATTTAGGACCCAGTACTTC. This codes for CASSGSREGPFRTQYF.

This clonotype has just a few counts. The rearrangement joins TRBV7-3 to TRBJ2-1; TRBD2 might be the D (5 bases). The CDR3 covers 14 residues. Germline loops: CDR1 SGHTA, CDR2 FQGTGA. Trimming removed 2 bases from V and 10 bases from J, with 15 bases in between. The CDR3 DNA is TGTGCCAGCAGCTTAGCTACAAAGCCGGGGGAGCAGTTCTTC. Residues: CASSLATKPGEQFF.

The chain links TRBV19 to TRBJ2-2; D gene ambiguous. CDR1 is LNHDA and CDR2 is SQIVND in the germline V gene (reference sequence). Trimming shortened V by 3 bases and J by 6 bases, and 2 bases separated the two germline ends. The CDR3 is 11 amino acids. Here the CDR3 DNA reads TGTGCCAGTAGTATGTCCGGGGAGCTGTTTTTT. Translation gives CASSMSGELFF.

This clonotype showed up just a few times. The J gene is TRBJ2-3, the V gene TRBV2; D gene ambiguous. CDR1 and CDR2 from the germline V gene are SNHLY and FYNNEI. CDR3 length: 15 residues. Trimming shortened V by 7 bases and J by 0 bases, and 14 bases separated the two germline ends. The CDR3 bases are TGTGCCAGCAAAGGTACTACAACTAGCACAGATACGCAGTATTTT. Amino acid sequence: CASKGTTTSTDTQYF.

This clonotype was counted between two and nine times. The rearrangement uses TRBV6-1 and TRBJ2-7, with 9 bases identical to TRBD1. The junction had 9 bases not matched to a gene; V was cut back by 6 bases and J by 3 bases. CDR3 length: 15 residues. The germline V gene has CDR1 MNHNS and CDR2 SASEGT. CDR3: CASSLTGGGIYEQYF. DNA for the CDR3: TGTGCCAGCAGCCTGACAGGGGGTGGGATCTACGAGCAGTACTTC.

In this sample, this clonotype turned up many times. V and J are TRBV28 and TRBJ1-2, with D unresolved. The CDR3 has 15 amino acids. V was cut by 7 bases and J by 0 bases, with 15 bases left in between. CDR1 and CDR2 (germline): MDHEN, SYDVKM. The CDR3, as DNA: TGTGCCAGCACCCTGGGAACCAGAACTAACTATGGCTACACCTTC. Its translation is CASTLGTRTNYGYTF.

With respect to this clonotype: A much more abundant neighbour one base away suggests this may be a read error. The chain is built from TRBV6-1 and TRBJ1-1; the D is unclear. Trimming removed 2 bases at V and 3 bases at J, with 10 bases between. The CDR3 has 14 residues. The germline CDR1 and CDR2 sequences are MNHNS and SASEGT. The DNA for the CDR3 is TGTGCCAGCAGTGAAAGGCGGGAAGACACTGAAGCTTTCTTT. Translating it yields CASSERREDTEAFF.

This clonotype was seen ten or more times. The chain uses TRBV28 and TRBJ1-1; 7 bases fit TRBD1. Germline V gene sequence: CDR1 MDHEN, CDR2 SYDVKM. The CDR3 spans 16 residues. The trim removed 4 bases at V and 1 base at J, leaving 9 bases unmatched. CDR3 nucleotides: TGTGCCAGCAGTTCTAGGGGGCGCCGGGGGAACACTGAAGCTTTCTTT. Its protein is CASSSRGRRGNTEAFF.

This clonotype was picked up many times. The chain recombines TRBV5-6 with TRBJ1-2, with TRBD1 as a possible D gene (5 bases). Between the trimmed V and J ends, which lost 0 bases and 3 bases, there was a span of 18 bases. Germline V gene data show CDR1 as SGHDT and CDR2 as YYEEEE. This CDR3 has 17 amino acids. CDR3: CASSLAPHGTADYGYTF. The CDR3 region has the DNA TGTGCCAGCAGCTTGGCCCCTCACGGGACGGCAGACTATGGCTACACCTTC.

The sample holds many counts of this clonotype. V usage is TRBV30 and J usage is TRBJ1-5; D is perhaps TRBD1 (5 bases). Germline assignment: CDR1 GTSNPN and CDR2 SVGIG (reference sequence). Trimming left V 3 bases short and J 3 bases short, with 18 bases between. The CDR3 is 16 residues long. Here the CDR3 DNA reads TGTGCCTGGAGCCCCCCCTGGGCAGGGCCCAATCAGCCCCAGCATTTT. Amino acid sequence: CAWSPPWAGPNQPQHF.

In its sample, this clonotype was seen a few times. This chain links TRBV9 with TRBJ2-2; D ambiguous. Germline V gene sequence: CDR1 SGDLS, CDR2 YYNGEE. Trimming pared 0 bases from V and 5 bases from J, leaving 5 bases between. The CDR3 is 13 amino acids. CDR3 bases: TGTGCCAGCAGCGTAGATGGAACCGGGGAGCTGTTTTTT. Protein product: CASSVDGTGELFF.

This clonotype was observed at least ten times. V and J are TRBV12-3 or TRBV12-4 and TRBJ2-7; D not certain. Trimming left V 3 bases short and J 0 bases short, with 9 bases between. This CDR3 region has 14 residues. CDR3 residues: CASSFEQPSYEQYF. CDR3 nucleotide sequence: TGTGCCAGCAGTTTTGAACAGCCCTCCTACGAGCAGTACTTC.

Ten or more counts support this clonotype. The chain employs TRBV28 and TRBJ1-6, with D possibly TRBD1 on 5 matching bases. This CDR3 is built from 15 residues. The V end was cut by 3 bases, the J end by 5 bases, with 11 bases between. Germline V gives CDR1 MDHEN, CDR2 SYDVKM. CDR3 sequence: CASSFYRLNNSPLHF. CDR3 sequence (DNA): TGTGCCAGCAGTTTCTACAGGTTGAATAATTCACCCCTCCACTTT.

Note on this clonotype: One junction end disagrees with the germline gene, perhaps due to a read error. This chain uses TRBV28 with TRBJ2-5; the D gene is possibly TRBD2 (5 bases). The CDR3 contains 20 residues. Germline assignment: CDR1 MDHEN and CDR2 SYDVKM. The CDR3 reads CASSPFGELAGLSIQETQCF. CDR3 coding DNA: TGTGCCAGCAGCCCCTTCGGAGAGTTGGCGGGCCTATCCATCCAAGAGACCCAGTGCTTC.

This clonotype was recorded many times. The chain is built from TRBV2 and TRBJ1-6; 7 positions agree with TRBD1. CDR1 is SNHLY and CDR2 is FYNNEI in the germline V gene. The CDR3 is 16 residues long. Trimming at V came to 5 bases and at J to 9 bases, leaving 13 bases not matched to a gene. For the CDR3, the DNA is TGTGCCAGCAGTCCGGGGGAGGGGGCATTGCCTTCACCCCTCCACTTT. The encoded protein is CASSPGEGALPSPLHF. Full variable domain (rest looked up from reference TRBV2 and TRBJ1-6): EPEVTQTPSHQVTQMGQEVILRCVPISNHLYFYWYRQILGQKVEFLVSFYNNEISEKSEIFDDQFSVERPDGSNFTLKIRSTKLEDSAMYFCASSPGEGALPSPLHFGNGTRLTVT.

This clonotype was seen a few times. The chain recombines TRBV24-1 with TRBJ2-3; 10 positions match TRBD2. V gave up 2 bases and J gave up 5 bases; unmatched junction bases: 9. This CDR3 spans 17 amino acids. CDR1 and CDR2 from the germline V gene are KGHDR and SFDVKD. The CDR3 nucleotides are TGTGCCACCAGTGATTCAAGCGGGAGGGGGGGGAGAGATACGCAGTATTTT. Its protein is CATSDSSGRGGRDTQYF.

The V call is TRBV29-1, the J call TRBJ1-2; D is perhaps TRBD1 (5 bases). V lost 2 bases to trimming and J lost 8 bases, with 9 bases between them. The CDR3 extends over 11 amino acids. The germline V gene has CDR1 SQVTM and CDR2 ANQGSEA. CDR3 sequence reads: CSVETGAGYTF. CDR3 nucleotide sequence: TGCAGCGTTGAAACCGGGGCCGGCTACACCTTC.

This clonotype was seen more than once but under ten times. CDR3 DNA sequence: TGCAGTGCTGGCACAGGGGTGGGCATTCAGTACTTC. Translating it yields CSAGTGVGIQYF. The J gene is TRBJ2-4, the V gene TRBV20-1, with 7 bases fitting TRBD1. Germline lookup yields CDR1 DFQATT and CDR2 SNEGSKA (reference sequence). V dropped 5 bases and J dropped 9; count of bases not matched to a gene: 7. The CDR3 has 12 residues.

The genes are TRBV19 and TRBJ1-5; 11 bases agree with TRBD1. V shed 5 bases, J shed 2 bases, and the junction held 11 bases outside the gene matches. The germline gives CDR1 LNHDA, CDR2 SQIVND (reference sequence). This CDR3 has 18 amino acids. CDR3 residues: CASSPWTGGAGGNQPQHF. DNA for the CDR3: TGTGCCAGTAGTCCCTGGACAGGGGGCGCCGGGGGCAATCAGCCCCAGCATTTT.

This clonotype appeared a few times. The rearrangement uses TRBV5-4 and TRBJ2-6; no clear D gene. This CDR3 contains 14 residues. V was trimmed by 4 bases and J by 4 bases, leaving 9 bases between them. Germline CDR1 reads SGHNT; CDR2 reads YYREEE (reference sequence). CDR3 amino acids: CASSPETGANVLTF. In nucleotides, the CDR3 is TGTGCCAGCAGCCCTGAGACCGGGGCCAACGTCCTGACTTTC. The variable domain in full, with the rest retrieved from reference TRBV5-4 and TRBJ2-6, is ETGVTQSPTHLIKTRGQQVTLRCSSQSGHNTVSWYQQALGQGPQFIFQYYREEENGRGNFPPRFSGLQFPNYSSELNVNALELDDSALYLCASSPETGANVLTFGAGSRLTVL.

This CDR3 reads CASSFGRGPPNEQFF. The CDR3, as DNA: TGTGCCAGCAGTTTTGGCAGGGGGCCCCCCAATGAGCAGTTCTTC. The rearrangement joins TRBV12-3 or TRBV12-4 to TRBJ2-1; TRBD1 aligns across 8 bases. The V and J ends lost 3 bases and 6 bases, in that order; junction bases with no gene match: 7. The CDR3 loop spans 15 amino acids.

V and J are TRBV7-2 and TRBJ2-7, with a tentative D call TRBD2 (5 bases). This CDR3 is built from 12 residues. The V end lost 6 bases, the J end lost 6 bases, and 12 bases lay between the germline ends. Germline loops: CDR1 SGHTA, CDR2 FQGNSA. DNA for the CDR3: TGTGCCAGCAGTAGAACTAGATTCGAGCAGTACTTC. Residues: CASSRTRFEQYF.

This chain connects TRBV7-2 to TRBJ1-5; the D is unclear. The CDR3 has 15 amino acids. Trimming took 0 bases from V and 0 from J, leaving 6 bases between them. Germline CDR1 and CDR2: SGHTA and FQGNSA. The CDR3 DNA reads TGTGCCAGCAGCTTAGCCACAAGTAGCAATCAGCCCCAGCATTTT. It codes for CASSLATSSNQPQHF.

This clonotype showed up just a few times. The genes are TRBV3-1 and TRBJ2-2, with 7 bases matching TRBD2. CDR3 size: 15 residues. The germline CDR1 and CDR2 sequences are LGHDT and YNNKEL (reference sequence). V trimming: 4 bases; J trimming: 7 bases; junction bases outside the gene matches: 9. The CDR3 DNA is TGTGCCAGCAGCCCCGCACTAGCGTCGGGCGGGGAGCTGTTTTTT. Its translation: CASSPALASGGELFF.

This clonotype was seen many times. The chain joins TRBV2 to TRBJ2-5; a weak D match, TRBD1 (6 bases). Per germline, CDR1 SNHLY and CDR2 FYNNEI. The CDR3 is 16 residues long. Trimming cost V 4 bases and J 2 bases, with 17 bases left between them. The CDR3 loop is CASSVADSPLQETQYF. Written as DNA, the CDR3 is TGTGCCAGCAGTGTGGCGGACAGTCCCCTTCAAGAGACCCAGTACTTC.